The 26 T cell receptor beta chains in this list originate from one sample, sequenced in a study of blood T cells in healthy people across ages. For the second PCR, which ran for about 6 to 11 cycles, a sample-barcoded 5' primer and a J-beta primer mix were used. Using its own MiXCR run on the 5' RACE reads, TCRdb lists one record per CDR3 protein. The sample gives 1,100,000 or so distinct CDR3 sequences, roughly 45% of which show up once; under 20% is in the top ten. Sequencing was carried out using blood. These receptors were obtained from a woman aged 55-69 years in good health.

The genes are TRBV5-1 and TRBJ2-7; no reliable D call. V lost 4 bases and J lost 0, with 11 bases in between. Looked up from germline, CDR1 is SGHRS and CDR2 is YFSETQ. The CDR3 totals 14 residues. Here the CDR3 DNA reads TGCGCCAGCAGCCTAAAGATGAGCTCCTACGAGCAGTACTTC. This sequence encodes CASSLKMSSYEQYF.

CDR3 sequence: CASSLRGGPGTDTQYF. The CDR3, as DNA: TGTGCCAGCAGCTTGAGAGGGGGCCCGGGCACAGATACGCAGTATTTT. This sequence joins TRBV5-5 and TRBJ2-3; 7 bases line up with TRBD1. CDR1 SGHKS and CDR2 YYEKEE come from the germline V gene (reference sequence). V trimming: 1 base; J trimming: 1 base; junction bases outside the gene matches: 6. This CDR3 region has 16 residues.

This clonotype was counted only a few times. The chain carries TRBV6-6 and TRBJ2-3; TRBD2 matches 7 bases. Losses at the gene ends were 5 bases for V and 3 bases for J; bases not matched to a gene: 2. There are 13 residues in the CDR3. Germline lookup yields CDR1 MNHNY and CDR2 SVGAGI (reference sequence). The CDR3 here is CASSKRETDTQYF. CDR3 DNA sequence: TGTGCCAGCAGTAAGCGGGAAACAGATACGCAGTATTTT.

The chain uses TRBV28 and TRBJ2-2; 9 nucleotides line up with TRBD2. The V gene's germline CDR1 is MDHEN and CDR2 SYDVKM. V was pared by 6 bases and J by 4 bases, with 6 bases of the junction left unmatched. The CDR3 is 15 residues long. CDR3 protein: CASRIAGEGTGELFF. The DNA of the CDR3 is TGTGCCAGCAGGATAGCGGGGGAGGGCACCGGGGAGCTGTTTTTT.

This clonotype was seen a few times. The CDR3 here is CASSLTEGGEQYF. The CDR3 DNA reads TGTGCCAGCAGTTTAACGGAAGGCGGCGAGCAGTACTTC. This chain uses TRBV12-3 or TRBV12-4 with TRBJ2-4; D remains unclear. The J call may be mistaken, given a closer DNA end match to TRBJ2-7. CDR3 length: 13 amino acids.

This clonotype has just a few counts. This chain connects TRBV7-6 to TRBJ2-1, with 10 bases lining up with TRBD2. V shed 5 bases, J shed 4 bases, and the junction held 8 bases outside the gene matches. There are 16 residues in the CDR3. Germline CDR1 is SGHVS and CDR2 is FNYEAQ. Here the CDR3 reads CASSPQAGGDYNEQFF. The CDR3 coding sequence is TGTGCCAGCAGCCCCCAAGCGGGGGGGGATTACAATGAGCAGTTCTTC.

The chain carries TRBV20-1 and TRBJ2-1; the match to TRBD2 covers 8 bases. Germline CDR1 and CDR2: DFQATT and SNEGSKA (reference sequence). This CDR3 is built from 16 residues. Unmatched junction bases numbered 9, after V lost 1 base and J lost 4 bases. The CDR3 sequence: CSARVISGKTYNEQFF. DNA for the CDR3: TGCAGTGCTAGAGTAATTAGCGGGAAGACATACAATGAGCAGTTCTTC.

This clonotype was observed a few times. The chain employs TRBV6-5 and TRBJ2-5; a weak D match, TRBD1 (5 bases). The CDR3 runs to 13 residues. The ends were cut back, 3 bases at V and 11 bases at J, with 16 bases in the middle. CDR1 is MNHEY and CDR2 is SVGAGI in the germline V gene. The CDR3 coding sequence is TGTGCCAGCAGTTATGGGGCCGATAATGAGCAGTACTTC. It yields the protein CASSYGADNEQYF.

Written as DNA, the CDR3 is TGTGCCAGCAGCACTTGGGACAGGCTTTCCTACGAGCAGTACTTC. Amino acid sequence: CASSTWDRLSYEQYF. The J gene is TRBJ2-7, the V gene TRBV27; 8 positions agree with TRBD1. The CDR3 length is 15 residues. The germline V gene encodes CDR1 MNHEY and CDR2 SMNVEV (reference sequence). Trimming at V came to 6 bases and at J to 1 base, leaving 8 bases not matched to a gene.

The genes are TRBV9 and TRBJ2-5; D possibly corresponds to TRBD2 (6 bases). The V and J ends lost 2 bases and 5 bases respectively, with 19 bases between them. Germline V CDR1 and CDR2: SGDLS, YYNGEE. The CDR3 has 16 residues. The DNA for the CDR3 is TGTGCCAGCAGCGTGGGGGAGGACTCTTGGGGGGAGACCCAGTACTTC. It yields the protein CASSVGEDSWGETQYF. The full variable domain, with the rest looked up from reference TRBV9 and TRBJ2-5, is DSGVTQTPKHLITATGQRVTLRCSPRSGDLSVYWYQQSLDQGLQFLIQYYNGEERAKGNILERFSAQQFPDLHSELNLSSLELGDSALYFCASSVGEDSWGETQYFGPGTRLLVL.

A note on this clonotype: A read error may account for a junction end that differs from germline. The CDR3 here is CAGSLEWTSAYTDTQYF. The CDR3 DNA sequence: TGTGCCGGCAGCTTAGAATGGACTAGCGCATACACAGATACGCAGTATTTT. This sequence joins TRBV7-8 and TRBJ2-3; 9 bases line up with TRBD2. Germline V CDR1 and CDR2: SGHVS, FQNEAQ. The CDR3 runs 17 residues.

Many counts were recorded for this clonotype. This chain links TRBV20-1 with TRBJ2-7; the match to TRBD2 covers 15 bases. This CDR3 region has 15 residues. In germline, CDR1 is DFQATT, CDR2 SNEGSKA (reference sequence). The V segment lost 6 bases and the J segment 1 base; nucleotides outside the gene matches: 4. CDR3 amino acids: CSATGTSGRSYEQYF. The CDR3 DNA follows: TGCAGTGCCACTGGGACTAGCGGGAGGTCCTACGAGCAGTACTTC.

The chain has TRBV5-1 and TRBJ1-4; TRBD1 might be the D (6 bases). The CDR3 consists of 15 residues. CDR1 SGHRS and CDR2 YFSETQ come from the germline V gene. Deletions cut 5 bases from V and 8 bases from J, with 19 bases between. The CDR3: CASRPDRHLSEKLFF. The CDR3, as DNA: TGCGCCAGCAGACCTGACAGGCACCTCTCCGAAAAACTGTTTTTT. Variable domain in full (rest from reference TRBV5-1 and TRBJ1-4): KAGVTQTPRYLIKTRGQQVTLSCSPISGHRSVSWYQQTPGQGLQFLFEYFSETQRNKGNFPGRFSGRQFSNSRSEMNVSTLELGDSALYLCASRPDRHLSEKLFFGSGTQLSVL.

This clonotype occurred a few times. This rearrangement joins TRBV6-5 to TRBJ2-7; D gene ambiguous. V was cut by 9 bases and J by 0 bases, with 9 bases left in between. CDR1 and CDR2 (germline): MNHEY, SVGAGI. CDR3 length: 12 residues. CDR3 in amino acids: CASGLTSYEQYF. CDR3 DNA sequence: TGTGCCAGTGGGTTGACCTCCTACGAGCAGTACTTC.

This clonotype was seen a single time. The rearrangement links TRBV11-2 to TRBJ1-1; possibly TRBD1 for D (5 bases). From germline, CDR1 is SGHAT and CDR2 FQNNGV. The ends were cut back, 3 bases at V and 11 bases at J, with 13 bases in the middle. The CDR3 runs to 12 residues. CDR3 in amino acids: CASSFGGSGAFF. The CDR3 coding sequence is TGTGCCAGCAGCTTTGGGGGATCGGGGGCTTTCTTT.

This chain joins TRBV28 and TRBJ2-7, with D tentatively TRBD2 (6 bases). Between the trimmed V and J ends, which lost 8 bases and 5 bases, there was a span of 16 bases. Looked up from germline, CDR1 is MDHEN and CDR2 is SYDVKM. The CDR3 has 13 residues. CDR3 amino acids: CASAFGTFNEQYF. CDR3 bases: TGTGCCAGCGCATTCGGGACTTTCAACGAGCAGTACTTC.

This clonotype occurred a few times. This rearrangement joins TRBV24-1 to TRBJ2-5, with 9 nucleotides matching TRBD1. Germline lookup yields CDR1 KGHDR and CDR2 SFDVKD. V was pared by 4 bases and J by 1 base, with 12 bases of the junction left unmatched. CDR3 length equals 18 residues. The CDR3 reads CATSEGWKQGAVQETQYF. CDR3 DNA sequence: TGTGCCACCAGTGAGGGATGGAAACAGGGGGCTGTCCAAGAGACCCAGTACTTC.

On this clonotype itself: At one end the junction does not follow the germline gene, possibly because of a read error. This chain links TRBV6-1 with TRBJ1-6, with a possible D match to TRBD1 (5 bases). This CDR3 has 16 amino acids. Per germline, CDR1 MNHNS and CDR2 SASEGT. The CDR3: CTSSEDQGSRGSPLHF. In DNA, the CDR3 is TGTACCAGCAGTGAAGACCAGGGCTCCCGGGGTTCACCCCTCCACTTT.

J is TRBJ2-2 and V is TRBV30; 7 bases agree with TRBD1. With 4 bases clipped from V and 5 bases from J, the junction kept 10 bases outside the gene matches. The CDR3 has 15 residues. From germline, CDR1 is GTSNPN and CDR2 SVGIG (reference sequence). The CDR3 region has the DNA TGTGCCTGGACCCCCTTGGACAGGAATACCGGGGAGCTGTTTTTT. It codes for CAWTPLDRNTGELFF. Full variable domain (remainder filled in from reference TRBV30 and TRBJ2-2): SQTIHQWPATLVQPVGSPLSLECTVEGTSNPNLYWYRQAAGRGLQLLFYSVGIGQISSEVPQNLSASRPQDRQFILSSKKLLLSDSGFYLCAWTPLDRNTGELFFGEGSRLTVL.

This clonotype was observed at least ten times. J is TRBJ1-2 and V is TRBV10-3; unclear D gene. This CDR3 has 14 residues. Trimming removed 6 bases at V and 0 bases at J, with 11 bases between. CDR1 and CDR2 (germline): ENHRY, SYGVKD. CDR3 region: CAIRAPLPNYGYTF. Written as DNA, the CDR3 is TGTGCCATCAGGGCCCCTCTCCCTAACTATGGCTACACCTTC.

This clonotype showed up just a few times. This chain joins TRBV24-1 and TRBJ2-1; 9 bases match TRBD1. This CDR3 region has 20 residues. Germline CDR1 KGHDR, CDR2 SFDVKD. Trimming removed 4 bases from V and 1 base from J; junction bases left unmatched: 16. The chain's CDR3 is CATSDPGTGWKRGSYNEQFF. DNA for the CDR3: TGTGCCACCAGTGACCCCGGGACAGGGTGGAAGAGGGGGTCCTACAATGAGCAGTTCTTC.

For the CDR3, the DNA is TGTGCCAGCAGTTCAAACCCGGGCAGAAATCAGCCCCAGCATTTT. This encodes CASSSNPGRNQPQHF. The J gene is TRBJ1-5, the V gene TRBV27; D uncertain. Per germline, CDR1 MNHEY and CDR2 SMNVEV (reference sequence). The CDR3 spans 15 residues. Trimming took off 4 bases at V and 4 bases at J, with 14 bases between the two ends.

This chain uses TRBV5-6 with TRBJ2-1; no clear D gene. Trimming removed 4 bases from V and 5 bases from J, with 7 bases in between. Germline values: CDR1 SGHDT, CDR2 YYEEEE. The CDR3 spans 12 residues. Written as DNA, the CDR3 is TGTGCCAGCAGCCCTAAGGACAATGAGCAGTTCTTC. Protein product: CASSPKDNEQFF. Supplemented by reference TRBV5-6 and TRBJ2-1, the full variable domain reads DAGVTQSPTHLIKTRGQQVTLRCSPKSGHDTVSWYQQALGQGPQFIFQYYEEEERQRGNFPDRFSGHQFPNYSSELNVNALLLGDSALYLCASSPKDNEQFFGPGTRLTVL.

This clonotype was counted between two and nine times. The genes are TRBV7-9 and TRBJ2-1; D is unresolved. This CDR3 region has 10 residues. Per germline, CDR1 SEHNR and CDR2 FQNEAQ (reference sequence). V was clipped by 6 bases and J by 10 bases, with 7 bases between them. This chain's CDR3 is CASRTEEQFF. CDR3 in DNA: TGTGCCAGCAGAACTGAAGAGCAGTTCTTC.

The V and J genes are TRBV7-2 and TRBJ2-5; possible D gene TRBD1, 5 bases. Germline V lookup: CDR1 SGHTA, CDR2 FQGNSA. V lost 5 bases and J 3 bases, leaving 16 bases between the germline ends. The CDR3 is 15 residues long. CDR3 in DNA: TGTGCCAGCAGCCTTGACAGCACAATGGAAGAGACCCAGTACTTC. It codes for CASSLDSTMEETQYF.

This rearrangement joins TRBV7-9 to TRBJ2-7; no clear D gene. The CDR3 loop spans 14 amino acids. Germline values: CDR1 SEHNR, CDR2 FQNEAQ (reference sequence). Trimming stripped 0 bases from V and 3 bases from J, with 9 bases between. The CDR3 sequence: CASSLAVSNYEQYF. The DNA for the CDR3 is TGTGCCAGCAGCTTAGCGGTCAGTAACTACGAGCAGTACTTC.